Following are 8 T cell receptor beta chains from one sample sequenced in a study of tumor-infiltrating lymphocytes in primary liver carcinoma. DNA and RNA were both co-extracted from approximately 20-30 mg of bulk tissue that had not been sorted. Total RNA (roughly 0.45 ug) served as template for TCR beta cDNA synthesis primed by a constant-region primer. ARM-PCR, slightly modified, supplied the TCR beta libraries through three nested multiplex PCR rounds. TRBV1-TRBV30 forward primers paired with a C-beta reverse primer were used in the first two PCR rounds, which ran roughly 11 cycles each. One entry per CDR3 protein, called by TCRdb with MiXCR from the multiplex PCR reads. The sample lists 90,000 to 150,000 distinct CDR3 sequences, roughly 69% occurring once. The source material was liver tumor tissue from sampling region 1. Stated subset: tumor region T1, superior pole. The receptors derive from a woman aged 55-70 years with primary liver carcinoma and hepatitis B virus infection.

For this clonotype: This may be a read error: a much more frequent sequence differs by one nucleotide. CDR3 protein: CASGSKTTTVTF. The CDR3, as DNA: TGTGCTAGTGGCTCGAAAACCACGACGGTGACCTTT. The chain recombines TRBV12-5 with TRBJ1-1; no clear D gene. This CDR3 has 12 residues. Germline V CDR1 and CDR2: LGHNT, FRNRAP. The full variable domain, its missing parts supplied by reference TRBV12-5 and TRBJ1-1, is DARVTQTPRHKVTEMGQEVTMRCQPILGHNTVFWYRQTMMQGLELLAYFRNRAPLDDSGMPKDRFSAEMPDATLATLKIQPSEPRDSAVYFCASGSKTTTVTFGQGTRLTVV.

Regarding this clonotype: Since a much larger clone is just one base distant, this may be a read error. The chain carries TRBV10-1 and TRBJ2-5; no reliable D call. The CDR3 extends over 13 amino acids. Between the trimmed V and J ends, which lost 6 bases and 2 bases, there was a span of 10 bases. CDR1 is WNHNN, CDR2 SYGVQD, per germline (reference sequence). CDR3 DNA sequence: TGCGCCAGCAGACTGGACCTTCAAGAGACCCAGTACTTC. Its translation is CASRLDLQETQYF.

Notes on this clonotype: This may be a read error, as it is one base from a much larger clone. V and J are TRBV6-5 and TRBJ1-2; a possible D gene is TRBD1 (6 bases). V lost 5 bases and J 4 bases, leaving 20 bases between the germline ends. The CDR3 consists of 16 residues. Germline-derived CDR1 and CDR2 are MNHEY and SVGAGI. The CDR3 region is CASSLGGHGRGYGYTF. The CDR3 DNA is TGTGCCAGCAGTCTAGGGGGACATGGAAGGGGCTATGGCTACACCTTC.

In regard to this clonotype: A much larger clonotype is one base distant, so this may be a read error. This chain uses TRBV29-1 with TRBJ2-6; D is tentatively TRBD1 or TRBD2 (6 bases each). The CDR3 loop spans 15 amino acids. The V gene's germline CDR1 is SQVTM and CDR2 ANQGSEA. CDR3 in amino acids: CSVADRLTGANVQTF. CDR3 sequence (DNA): TGCAGCGTTGCTGACCGCCTGACGGGGGCCAACGTCCAGACTTTC. Full variable domain (remainder filled in from reference TRBV29-1 and TRBJ2-6): SAVISQKPSRDICQRGTSLTIQCQVDSQVTMMFWYRQQPGQSLTLIATANQGSEATYESGFVIDKFPISRPNLTFSTLTVSNMSPEDSSIYLCSVADRLTGANVQTFGAGSRLTVL.

This clonotype appeared a few times. CDR3 sequence: CASSPLGLEQFF. CDR3 DNA: TGTGCCAGCAGCCCTTTGGGGCTTGAGCAGTTCTTC. The V gene is TRBV7-8, the J gene TRBJ2-1; D might be TRBD1 (5 bases). The CDR3 spans 12 residues. V was clipped by 5 bases and J by 9 bases, with 11 bases between them. Germline values: CDR1 SGHVS, CDR2 FQNEAQ.

In its sample, this clonotype was seen many times. This chain joins TRBV7-8 and TRBJ2-7, with a tentative D call TRBD2 (7 bases). There are 15 residues in the CDR3. Trimming stripped 4 bases from V and 5 bases from J, with 18 bases between. Per germline, CDR1 SGHVS and CDR2 FQNEAQ. The CDR3 is CASSYLGGREHEQYF. CDR3 nucleotide sequence: TGTGCCAGCAGCTACCTCGGGGGGCGGGAACACGAGCAGTACTTC.

As regards this clonotype: This may come from a read error, since a much larger clone is one base off. DNA for the CDR3: TGTGCCAGCCGCGAGAGCTCCTACGAGCAGTACTTC. Protein sequence: CASRESSYEQYF. The genes are TRBV6-1 and TRBJ2-7; D uncertain. The CDR3 contains 12 residues. The germline V gene encodes CDR1 MNHNS and CDR2 SASEGT. V was clipped by 8 bases and J by 0 bases, with 8 bases between them.

Worth noting for this clonotype: It may be a read error: a sequence one base away is much more abundant. The chain combines TRBV6-6 with TRBJ2-3; TRBD1 matches at 7 bases. Germline values: CDR1 MNHNY, CDR2 SVGAGI (reference sequence). The CDR3 contains 13 residues. J was trimmed by 7 bases and V by 5 bases; bases with no gene match: 6. CDR3 sequence reads: CASSDTGAYTQYF. CDR3 DNA sequence: TGTGCCAGCAGTGACACAGGGGCATATACGCAGTATTTT.